Listed here is a single T cell receptor (beta chain). Its antigen is unidentified. The sample, around 10 milliliters of peripheral blood, was drawn from each donor. Trimming took off 7 bases at V and 3 bases at J, with 19 bases between the two ends. Looked up from germline, CDR1 is SQVTM and CDR2 is ANQGSEA. The CDR3 contains 16 residues. The second PCR ran about 6 to 12 cycles with a sample-barcoded 5' primer and J-beta primers. Every sample returned 2.5 million or more CDR3-containing paired-end reads. TCRdb reprocessed the 5' RACE reads with MiXCR, giving one entry per CDR3 protein. The table lists hundreds of thousands of distinct CDR3 sequences, around 41% of them singletons, with 30% in the top ten. These data are taken from a study of blood T cells in healthy people across ages. Findings and caveats of the study: PBMCs went unsorted, and a conclusive naive versus antigen-experienced comparison was therefore prevented. A greater number of naive CD4+ cells and higher diversity distinguished long-lived donors from aged donors.

Sequenced sample: blood. The V call is TRBV29-1, the J call TRBJ2-6; maybe TRBD1 (5 bases). The source is an older man in good health. The CDR3 DNA follows: TGCAGCGCCTCGCGGCAGGGTGCATTTGGGGCCAACGTCCTGACTTTC. It encodes CSASRQGAFGANVLTF.